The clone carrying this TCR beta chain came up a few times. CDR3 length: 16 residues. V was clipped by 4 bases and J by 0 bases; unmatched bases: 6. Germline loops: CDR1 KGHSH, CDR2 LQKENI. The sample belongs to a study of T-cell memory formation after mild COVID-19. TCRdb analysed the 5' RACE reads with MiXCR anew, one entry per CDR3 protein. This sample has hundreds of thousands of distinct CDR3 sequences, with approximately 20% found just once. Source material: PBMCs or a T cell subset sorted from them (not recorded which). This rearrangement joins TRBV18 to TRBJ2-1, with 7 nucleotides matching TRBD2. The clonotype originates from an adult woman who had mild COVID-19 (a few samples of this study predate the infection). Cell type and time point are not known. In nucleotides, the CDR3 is TGTGCCAGCTCACGAGGAGCGGGGAGCTCCTACAATGAGCAGTTCTTC. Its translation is CASSRGAGSSYNEQFF.